The rows below give T cell receptor beta chains drawn from one sample of a study of shared clonotypes between healthy human individuals. Here immunoSEQ multiplex PCR was the method, and the copy in TCRdb shows in-frame clones only, minus some. This table has 2 million to 2.5 million clones, approximately 96% appearing once. Sample: naive CD4+ T cells sorted from blood. Receptor source: a man in his late teens or twenties in good health. Each CDR3 is given with its conserved first and last residue. D genes are given only for firm matches. Not every row has a clone size; where given, it reads once, few, many or a size class.

j_call,v_call,d_call,clone_size,cdr3_nt,cdr3_aa
TRBJ2-7,TRBV12-5,TRBD1,once,TGTGCTAGTGGTTGGGGACAGGGGTCCTCCTACGAGCAGTACTTC,CASGWGQGSSYEQYF
TRBJ2-3,TRBV12-1,NA,NA,TGTGCCAGCAGCTCCTTCCGGGGAGGCCGACCCGACAGCACAGATACGCAGTATTTT,CASSSFRGGRPDSTDTQYF
TRBJ1-1,TRBV7-2,NA,NA,TGTGCCAGCAGCTTGGCGGAGGGGCGTAGGGAAGCTTTCTTT,CASSLAEGRREAFF
TRBJ2-7,TRBV6-1,NA,NA,TGTGCCAGCAGTTTGACGAGGTACGAGCAGTACTTC,CASSLTRYEQYF
TRBJ2-3,TRBV4-3,NA,NA,TGCGCCAGCAGCCCCTCTTCTCTGGCGGTTAGGGGCGATACGCAGTATTTT,CASSPSSLAVRGDTQYF
TRBJ2-1,TRBV5-1,TRBD2,NA,TGCGCCAGCAGCTTAGCGGGGGGAGCCTACAATGAGCAGTTCTTC,CASSLAGGAYNEQFF
TRBJ1-6,TRBV30,NA,NA,TGTGCCTGGACCCGGATGGCAGGCTATAATTCACCCCTCCACTTT,CAWTRMAGYNSPLHF
TRBJ2-3,TRBV28,NA,NA,TGTGCCAGCACCGATAGGGCAGGGTGGTATTTT,CASTDRAGWYF
TRBJ2-5,TRBV29-1,NA,once,TGCAGCGTTGAGACCAAGGAGACCCAGTACTTC,CSVETKETQYF
TRBJ2-3,TRBV5-1,TRBD2,NA,TGCGCCAGCAGCTTGGTGGCGGGGGTCACAGATACGCAGTATTTT,CASSLVAGVTDTQYF
TRBJ1-1,TRBV30,NA,NA,TGTGCCTGGAGGGAATTTAGTGAAGCTTTCTTT,CAWREFSEAFF
TRBJ1-6,TRBV7-9,NA,few,TGTGCCAGCAGCACGAACGTGGGGGAGAAGAATTCACCCCTCCACTTT,CASSTNVGEKNSPLHF
TRBJ2-7,TRBV9,TRBD2,NA,TGTGCCAGCAGCGTAGGGAGCGGGATATTCTACGAGCAGTACTTC,CASSVGSGIFYEQYF
TRBJ2-6,TRBV5-1,NA,once,TGCGCCAGCAGCTTAACAGCTTCTGGGGCCAACGTCCTGACTTTC,CASSLTASGANVLTF
TRBJ2-2,TRBV25-1,TRBD2,few,TGTGCCAGCAGTGTTTGGACTAGCGGGGCGGCCACCGGGGAGCTGTTTTTT,CASSVWTSGAATGELFF
TRBJ1-2,TRBV19,TRBD1,NA,TGTGCCAGTAGAGGACAGGGGGCAGGCTATGGCTACACCTTC,CASRGQGAGYGYTF
TRBJ2-7,TRBV5-4,TRBD1,NA,TGTGCCAGCAGCTTGACAGGGGGTGCTGGCTACGAGCAGTACTTC,CASSLTGGAGYEQYF
TRBJ2-1,TRBV4-1,NA,NA,TGCGCCAGCAGCCAACCCTCCCTAGCAGATGCCGTCAATGAGCAGTTCTTC,CASSQPSLADAVNEQFF
TRBJ2-6,TRBV11-2,TRBD2,NA,TGTGCCAGAACCCCTCTAGCGGGAGCGGTTGGGGCCAACGTCCTGACTTTC,CARTPLAGAVGANVLTF
TRBJ2-3,TRBV7-2,NA,NA,TGTGCCAGCAGCGACGTCACAGATACGCAGTATTTT,CASSDVTDTQYF
TRBJ1-2,TRBV5-1,TRBD1,NA,TGCGCCAGCAGCCTCTCCGGGGACCCGGGAGGGGGCGGCTACACCTTC,CASSLSGDPGGGGYTF
TRBJ2-3,TRBV5-1,TRBD1,NA,TGCGCCAGCAGCTTGGCCTCCAGGGGGAAGAGGGCAGATACGCAGTATTTT,CASSLASRGKRADTQYF
TRBJ1-1,TRBV2,NA,once,TGTGCCAGCAGTGGGCCGGGACGGTTGAACACTGAAGCTTTCTTT,CASSGPGRLNTEAFF
TRBJ2-1,TRBV5-1,TRBD2,NA,TGCGCCAGCAGCTTGGGGCAGGGAGGGTACAATGAGCAGTTCTTC,CASSLGQGGYNEQFF
TRBJ2-2,TRBV11-3,NA,NA,TGTGCCAGCAGCAATCAGGGGAACACCGGGGAGCTGTTTTTT,CASSNQGNTGELFF
TRBJ2-3,TRBV2,TRBD2,NA,TGTGCCAGCAGCCCCCCGGGACTAGCGGGAGCAGATACGCAGTATTTT,CASSPPGLAGADTQYF
TRBJ1-2,TRBV15,NA,NA,TGTGCCACCAGCAGAGATAATGACAGGCTAAATGGCTACACCTTC,CATSRDNDRLNGYTF
TRBJ1-2,TRBV5-6,NA,once,TGTGCCAGCAGCTTCCCTGCGGACTATGGCTACACCTTC,CASSFPADYGYTF
TRBJ2-5,TRBV5-1,NA,NA,TGCGCCAGCAGCCTGGAGCAGGCAGGTGGGGGGACCCAGTACTTC,CASSLEQAGGGTQYF
TRBJ1-4,TRBV5-4,TRBD1,NA,TGTGCCAGCAGCTTGTCAGGGGGATTGAATGAAAAACTGTTTTTT,CASSLSGGLNEKLFF
TRBJ2-3,TRBV18,TRBD1,NA,TGTGCCAGCTCACCGAGACAGGGAGCGACAGATACGCAGTATTTT,CASSPRQGATDTQYF
TRBJ1-1,TRBV7-2,NA,NA,TGTGCCAGCAGCTTATTGGGTTCGAACACTGAAGCTTTCTTT,CASSLLGSNTEAFF
TRBJ1-3,TRBV9,NA,NA,TGTGCCAGCACAGGAGGGGCTGGAAACACCATATATTTT,CASTGGAGNTIYF
TRBJ2-7,TRBV28,NA,NA,TGTGCCAGCAGTCGGGGTGCGCAGTACTTC,CASSRGAQYF
TRBJ2-6,TRBV6-1,NA,NA,TGTGCCAGCAGTGAACTAAGCGTTCAGGCTGGGGCCAACGTCCTGACTTTC,CASSELSVQAGANVLTF
TRBJ2-2,TRBV6-1,TRBD1,NA,TGTGCCAGCAGGGGGGGACAGGACACCGGGGAGCTGTTTTTT,CASRGGQDTGELFF
TRBJ2-1,TRBV28,NA,NA,TGTGCCAGCAGAACACCAGGGAGGAACGACAATGAGCAGTTCTTC,CASRTPGRNDNEQFF
TRBJ1-4,TRBV6-5,NA,NA,TGTGCCAGCAGTTACGATCGGATTGAAAAACTGTTTTTT,CASSYDRIEKLFF
TRBJ1-2,TRBV19,NA,NA,TGTGCCAGTAGTAGAGGGGGAGCTAACTATGGCTACACCTTC,CASSRGGANYGYTF
TRBJ2-3,TRBV5-4,NA,NA,TGTGCCAGCAGCGTACCGACGACAGATACGCAGTATTTT,CASSVPTTDTQYF